This entry lists 22 T cell receptor beta chains sequenced from one sample in a study of OX40 agonist ivuxolimab in advanced cancers. Here immunoSEQ multiplex PCR was the method, and the copy in TCRdb shows in-frame clones only, minus some. In the table there are under 35,000 clones, roughly 84% of which are singletons. This material consisted of CD4+ or CD8+ T cells sorted from blood, taken in a trial of the OX40 agonist ivuxolimab. These receptor sequences come from an adult with an advanced solid tumor such as melanoma, head and neck, liver or kidney cancer.

This chain links TRBV5-1 with TRBJ2-3, with 11 bases fitting TRBD2. Germline CDR1 SGHRS, CDR2 YFSETQ. The CDR3 consists of 17 residues. V dropped 4 bases and J dropped 4; count of bases not matched to a gene: 11. The CDR3 region is CASSVLSGGARADTQYF. Written as DNA, the CDR3 is TGCGCCAGCAGCGTACTTAGCGGGGGGGCTCGGGCAGATACGCAGTATTTT.

The chain uses TRBV5-4 and TRBJ2-7, with TRBD2 matching over 11 bases. CDR1 SGHNT and CDR2 YYREEE come from the germline V gene (reference sequence). The V gene end was trimmed by 4 bases and the J gene end by 1 base; junction bases not matched to a gene: 13. The CDR3 sequence is 18 residues long. The CDR3 DNA sequence: TGTGCCAGCAGCCCTGCCCCCTTAGCGGGAGGGTCTTCCTACGAGCAGTACTTC. Translating gives CASSPAPLAGGSSYEQYF.

The chain uses TRBV27 and TRBJ2-3; perhaps D is TRBD1 or TRBD2 (5 bases each). The length of the CDR3 is 15 residues. In germline, CDR1 is MNHEY, CDR2 SMNVEV (reference sequence). V was clipped by 7 bases and J by 4 bases, with 18 bases between them. The CDR3 sequence: CASTLGATGADTQYF. DNA for the CDR3: TGTGCCAGCACTCTCGGGGCGACCGGGGCAGATACGCAGTATTTT.

The rearrangement joins TRBV30 to TRBJ2-7, with D possibly matching TRBD1 (6 bases). CDR1 is GTSNPN and CDR2 is SVGIG in the germline V gene (reference sequence). This CDR3 region has 16 residues. V lost 2 bases, J lost 0 bases, and 17 bases lay in between. DNA for the CDR3: TGTGCCTGGAGTCTCAAAGGGCAGGGGCACTCCTACGAGCAGTACTTC. This translates into CAWSLKGQGHSYEQYF.

The rearrangement joins TRBV5-1 to TRBJ2-1; TRBD2 agrees at 8 bases. Germline CDR1 and CDR2: SGHRS and YFSETQ. The CDR3 runs 15 residues. V lost 4 bases and J lost 4; bases outside the gene matches: 7. In DNA, the CDR3 is TGCGCCAGCAGCGCCCTCCGGGGGGGGTACAATGAGCAGTTCTTC. Translating gives CASSALRGGYNEQFF. Using reference TRBV5-1 and TRBJ2-1 for the parts outside the CDR3, the full variable domain is KAGVTQTPRYLIKTRGQQVTLSCSPISGHRSVSWYQQTPGQGLQFLFEYFSETQRNKGNFPGRFSGRQFSNSRSEMNVSTLELGDSALYLCASSALRGGYNEQFFGPGTRLTVL.

This rearrangement joins TRBV19 to TRBJ2-5; possibly TRBD2 for D (6 bases). The CDR3 contains 19 residues. Looked up from germline, CDR1 is LNHDA and CDR2 is SQIVND (reference sequence). Trimming took 5 bases from V and 5 from J, leaving 30 bases between them. CDR3 loop: CASSSGVAAYGPMGETQYF. The DNA of the CDR3 is TGTGCCAGTAGTTCCGGGGTAGCGGCTTACGGGCCTATGGGGGAGACCCAGTACTTC.

This rearrangement joins TRBV9 to TRBJ1-2; 8 positions match TRBD1. CDR3 length: 14 residues. J was trimmed by 5 bases and V by 0 bases; bases with no gene match: 3. Germline V gives CDR1 SGDLS, CDR2 YYNGEE. DNA for the CDR3: TGTGCCAGCAGCGTAGGGACAGGGAGGTATGGCTACACCTTC. Translating it yields CASSVGTGRYGYTF.

The chain has TRBV7-9 and TRBJ2-7; unclear D gene. The V gene lost 5 bases and the J gene lost 6 bases, with 11 bases spanning the gap. The germline V gene encodes CDR1 SEHNR and CDR2 FQNEAQ (reference sequence). There are 12 residues in the CDR3. The CDR3 loop reads CASSGAVVEQYF. CDR3 coding DNA: TGTGCCAGCAGCGGAGCAGTAGTCGAGCAGTACTTC. Full variable domain (outside the CDR3, taken from reference TRBV7-9 and TRBJ2-7): DTGVSQNPRHKITKRGQNVTFRCDPISEHNRLYWYRQTLGQGPEFLTYFQNEAQLEKSRLLSDRFSAERPKGSFSTLEIQRTEQGDSAMYLCASSGAVVEQYFGPGTRLTVT.

The V gene is TRBV6-5, the J gene TRBJ2-5, with D perhaps TRBD2 (6 bases). The J call may be wrong; the DNA end is better matched by TRBJ2-7. Germline CDR1 and CDR2: MNHEY and SVGAGI. The CDR3 runs to 15 residues. As DNA, the CDR3 is TGTGCCAGCAGTGCACTAGCAGGAGCAGCCTACGAGCAGTACTTC. Residues: CASSALAGAAYEQYF.

The chain combines TRBV2 with TRBJ2-7; D not certain. Trimming cost V 2 bases and J 4 bases, with 0 bases left between them. Germline assignment: CDR1 SNHLY and CDR2 FYNNEI. The CDR3 has 10 residues. The CDR3 sequence: CASSEYEQYF. CDR3 DNA sequence: TGTGCCAGCAGTGAATACGAGCAGTACTTC. Together with reference TRBV2 and TRBJ2-7, the CDR3 gives the full variable domain: EPEVTQTPSHQVTQMGQEVILRCVPISNHLYFYWYRQILGQKVEFLVSFYNNEISEKSEIFDDQFSVERPDGSNFTLKIRSTKLEDSAMYFCASSEYEQYFGPGTRLTVT.

The chain has TRBV4-1 and TRBJ1-2; maybe TRBD1 (6 bases). Trimming pared 4 bases from V and 2 bases from J, leaving 11 bases between. There are 14 residues in the CDR3. Germline V gives CDR1 MGHRA, CDR2 YSYEKL. The CDR3 nucleotides read TGCGCCAGCAGCCCCAAGGGGACAAACTATGGCTACACCTTC. Its translation is CASSPKGTNYGYTF.

This clone occurred once. The V and J genes are TRBV12-2 and TRBJ1-4; the table names TRBD1, a call not compared with the DNA. TRBV12-2 is a listed pseudogene. The CDR3 sequence is 17 residues long. CDR3 coding DNA: TGTGCAAGTCGCTTTCAGGGGGGGACAGGGTCTAATGAAAAACTGTTTTTT. The encoded protein is CASRFQGGTGSNEKLFF.

V is TRBV18 and J is TRBJ2-1, with unresolved D. Trimming took 1 base from V and 6 from J, leaving 16 bases between them. Germline CDR1 is KGHSH and CDR2 is LQKENI. CDR3 length: 16 residues. CDR3 amino acids: CASSPRNTNWGNEQFF. CDR3 bases: TGTGCCAGCTCACCACGGAATACAAATTGGGGCAATGAGCAGTTCTTC.

V and J are TRBV28 and TRBJ1-5; D gene ambiguous. There are 16 residues in the CDR3. Trimming took off 6 bases at V and 0 bases at J, with 15 bases between the two ends. Germline V lookup: CDR1 MDHEN, CDR2 SYDVKM. The CDR3 bases are TGTGCCAGCAGCCCCCTTTTAGGCGATAGCAATCAGCCCCAGCATTTT. Amino acid sequence: CASSPLLGDSNQPQHF.

This rearrangement joins TRBV1 to TRBJ2-7; no DNA check was done on the table's D call, TRBD1. TRBV1 is a documented pseudogene. This CDR3 comprises 15 residues. The CDR3 nucleotides are TGCACCAGCAGCCAAGTGAGGGACAGTGGCTACGAGCAGTACTTC. Amino acids: CTSSQVRDSGYEQYF.

V is TRBV29-1 and J is TRBJ2-2, with TRBD1 as a possible D gene (6 bases). This CDR3 is built from 12 residues. Trimming stripped 4 bases from V and 4 bases from J, with 7 bases between. The germline V gene encodes CDR1 SQVTM and CDR2 ANQGSEA. For the CDR3, the DNA is TGCAGCGTTGTACAGGGCACCGGGGAGCTGTTTTTT. Its protein is CSVVQGTGELFF.

The V call is TRBV7-6, the J call TRBJ1-6; D is uncertain. V lost 2 bases and J lost 3, with 20 bases in between. Germline V gene data show CDR1 as SGHVS and CDR2 as FNYEAQ. CDR3 length: 19 residues. The CDR3 region has the DNA TGTGCCAGCAGCTTAAAAGGGAGGGCTCACGAGAGCTATAATTCACCCCTCCACTTT. Amino acids: CASSLKGRAHESYNSPLHF.

V is TRBV14 and J is TRBJ2-7, with a tentative D call TRBD1 (5 bases). The germline CDR1 and CDR2 sequences are SGHDN and FVKESK. Trimming cost V 6 bases and J 5 bases, with 14 bases left between them. The CDR3 is made up of 13 amino acids. The CDR3 reads CASSPQGPDEQYF. CDR3 bases: TGTGCCAGCAGTCCGCAGGGCCCGGACGAGCAGTACTTC.

The sample holds a few counts of this clone. The gene calls are TRBV7-9 and TRBJ1-5; D ambiguous. V gave up 1 base and J gave up 7 bases, with 11 bases separating them. CDR3 length: 14 residues. CDR1 and CDR2 (germline): SEHNR, FQNEAQ (reference sequence). In DNA form, the CDR3 reads TGTGCCAGCAGCTTAGGTGGGGTAGGGCAGCCCCAGCATTTT. Translation: CASSLGGVGQPQHF.

The V gene is TRBV30, the J gene TRBJ2-2; TRBD1 matches 11 bases. V dropped 3 bases and J dropped 3; count of bases not matched to a gene: 3. Germline V lookup: CDR1 GTSNPN, CDR2 SVGIG (reference sequence). The CDR3 runs to 15 residues. The CDR3 coding sequence is TGTGCCTGGAGGGGACAGGGGGTCTACACCGGGGAGCTGTTTTTT. This codes for CAWRGQGVYTGELFF.

The DNA of the CDR3 is TGTGCCAGCAGTTTAAAAGGTAACAATCAGCCCCAGCATTTT. Protein sequence: CASSLKGNNQPQHF. The chain links TRBV27 to TRBJ1-5; D not certain. Deletions cut 2 bases from V and 3 bases from J, with 8 bases between. The CDR3 runs to 14 residues. Germline V gene lookup returns CDR1 MNHEY and CDR2 SMNVEV (reference sequence).

The chain uses TRBV5-1 and TRBJ2-7; D is ambiguous. The length of the CDR3 is 11 residues. Germline V CDR1 and CDR2: SGHRS, YFSETQ. Trimming shortened V by 3 bases and J by 2 bases, and 3 bases separated the two germline ends. The CDR3 DNA is TGCGCCAGCAGCTCCACCTACGAGCAGTACTTC. The encoded protein is CASSSTYEQYF. Drawing the rest from reference TRBV5-1 and TRBJ2-7, the complete variable domain is KAGVTQTPRYLIKTRGQQVTLSCSPISGHRSVSWYQQTPGQGLQFLFEYFSETQRNKGNFPGRFSGRQFSNSRSEMNVSTLELGDSALYLCASSSTYEQYFGPGTRLTVT.